The 13 T cell receptor beta chains below were found in one sample sequenced in a study of cytomegalovirus exposure and HLA in healthy donors. Vbeta (60) and Jbeta (13) primers were used in the PCR. TCRdb keeps only in-frame clones here, not all; method: immunoSEQ multiplex PCR. The sample lists about 120,000 clones; more than 60% were seen once. The sample was PBMCs. The receptors derive from a woman in her forties in good health and CMV-seropositive.

The chain is built from TRBV7-2 and TRBJ2-1; 12 nucleotides match TRBD2. Germline CDR1 reads SGHTA; CDR2 reads FQGNSA. There are 16 residues in the CDR3. The V gene end was trimmed by 2 bases and the J gene end by 8 bases; junction bases not matched to a gene: 7. CDR3 sequence: CASSLTRLAGGHEQFF. DNA of the CDR3: TGTGCCAGCAGCTTAACCAGGCTAGCGGGAGGGCATGAGCAGTTCTTC.

This clone has only a few counts. The chain recombines TRBV6-5 with TRBJ1-1; D unclear. The V end lost 0 bases, the J end lost 2 bases, and 10 bases lay between the germline ends. Germline V CDR1 and CDR2: MNHEY, SVGAGI. The CDR3 is made up of 15 amino acids. CDR3 nucleotide sequence: TGTGCCAGCAGTTACTCTTCGGTGTCTAACACTGAAGCTTTCTTT. Translating gives CASSYSSVSNTEAFF.

The chain links TRBV19 to TRBJ2-1, with 12 bases aligning to TRBD2. The CDR3 covers 16 residues. The ends lost 1 base at V and 9 bases at J; junction bases unmatched: 7. Germline-derived CDR1 and CDR2 are LNHDA and SQIVND (reference sequence). CDR3 loop: CASSIVSTSGGGEQFF. As DNA, the CDR3 is TGTGCCAGTAGTATAGTATCGACTAGCGGGGGAGGTGAGCAGTTCTTC.

This rearrangement joins TRBV5-5 to TRBJ1-1, with TRBD1 matching 7 bases. The CDR3 sequence is 15 residues long. CDR1 is SGHKS and CDR2 is YYEKEE in the germline V gene (reference sequence). Trimming at V came to 1 base and at J to 1 base, leaving 4 bases not matched to a gene. For the CDR3, the DNA is TGTGCCAGCAGCTTGATGACAGGGCCGAACACTGAAGCTTTCTTT. This gives the protein CASSLMTGPNTEAFF.

V is TRBV6-4 and J is TRBJ1-6, with 7 bases that match TRBD1. The CDR3 has 16 amino acids. CDR1 MRHNA and CDR2 SNTAGT come from the germline V gene. The ends lost 2 bases at V and 5 bases at J; junction bases unmatched: 6. CDR3 protein: CASSDARDSHNSPLHF. CDR3 nucleotide sequence: TGTGCCAGCAGTGACGCCCGGGACAGTCATAATTCACCCCTCCACTTT.

V is TRBV7-9 and J is TRBJ2-4; 7 nucleotides agree with TRBD2. This CDR3 comprises 14 residues. Germline assignment: CDR1 SEHNR and CDR2 FQNEAQ (reference sequence). Trimming cost V 6 bases and J 2 bases; bases outside gene matches: 4. In nucleotides, the CDR3 is TGTGCCAGCAGAACGGGGGGAACCAAAAACATTCAGTACTTC. Translating gives CASRTGGTKNIQYF.

V usage is TRBV19 and J usage is TRBJ2-1, with 11 nucleotides matching TRBD1. J gave up 6 bases and V 5 bases, and 9 bases lay outside the gene matches. The germline gives CDR1 LNHDA, CDR2 SQIVND (reference sequence). The CDR3 length is 16 residues. The CDR3 region is CASSSPGTGGFNEQFF. DNA of the CDR3: TGTGCCAGTAGTTCCCCCGGGACAGGGGGTTTCAATGAGCAGTTCTTC.

V usage is TRBV4-1 and J usage is TRBJ1-6; the D is unclear. V dropped 1 base and J dropped 9 bases, with 16 bases sitting between them. This CDR3 spans 16 amino acids. Germline CDR1 reads MGHRA; CDR2 reads YSYEKL. CDR3 DNA sequence: TGCGCCAGCAGCCAAGTTCTGGGCGGCCGGGGTTCACCCCTCCACTTT. Protein sequence: CASSQVLGGRGSPLHF.

J is TRBJ1-1 and V is TRBV9; 8 nucleotides agree with TRBD1. Germline CDR1 is SGDLS and CDR2 is YYNGEE. J was trimmed by 6 bases and V by 0 bases; bases with no gene match: 7. The CDR3 spans 15 residues. The CDR3 region is CASSVEGRGRAEAFF. In DNA form, the CDR3 reads TGTGCCAGCAGCGTAGAAGGCAGGGGGCGCGCTGAAGCTTTCTTT.

The chain is built from TRBV4-2 and TRBJ2-7; TRBD1 might be the D (5 bases). V lost 0 bases and J lost 0, with 12 bases in between. CDR3 length equals 16 residues. Looked up from germline, CDR1 is LGHNA and CDR2 is YNFKEQ. In nucleotides, the CDR3 is TGTGCCAGCAGCCAAGAGAGGCAGGGTAGCTCCTACGAGCAGTACTTC. Translating gives CASSQERQGSSYEQYF.

V is TRBV29-1 and J is TRBJ2-7; possibly TRBD2 for D (6 bases). CDR1 SQVTM and CDR2 ANQGSEA come from the germline V gene. The V gene lost 7 bases and the J gene lost 0 bases, with 10 bases spanning the gap. The CDR3 sequence is 12 residues long. The CDR3 coding sequence is TGCAGCGCTGGGCGGGGCTCCTACGAGCAGTACTTC. Encoded protein: CSAGRGSYEQYF.

The V gene is TRBV15, the J gene TRBJ1-3, with 9 bases identical to TRBD1. CDR1 and CDR2 from the germline V gene are LNHNV and YYDKDF (reference sequence). After removal of 4 bases from V and 5 bases from J, the junction contained 6 bases not matched to a gene. The CDR3 sequence is 15 residues long. CDR3 sequence: CATSKTDRGRNTIYF. CDR3 coding DNA: TGTGCCACCAGCAAAACCGACAGGGGGAGAAACACCATATATTTT.

The chain is built from TRBV7-3 and TRBJ2-3; D might be TRBD1 (5 bases). Germline CDR1 and CDR2: SGHTA and FQGTGA. The ends were cut back, 5 bases at V and 5 bases at J, with 20 bases in the middle. The CDR3 spans 16 residues. In nucleotides, the CDR3 is TGTGCCAGCAGCATAAATTCGAGGCCAAGGGGAGATACGCAGTATTTT. Amino acids: CASSINSRPRGDTQYF.